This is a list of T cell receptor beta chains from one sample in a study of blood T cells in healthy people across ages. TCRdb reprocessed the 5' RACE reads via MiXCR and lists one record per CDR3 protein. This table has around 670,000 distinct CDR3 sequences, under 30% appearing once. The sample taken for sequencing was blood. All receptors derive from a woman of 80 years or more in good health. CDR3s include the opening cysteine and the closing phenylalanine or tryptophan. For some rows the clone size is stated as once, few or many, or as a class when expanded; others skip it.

CDR3aa: CASSSSASGAYEQYF; abundance: -; j_gene: -; v_gene: TRBV5-1
CDR3aa: CAGNPGTDSYEQYF; abundance: -; j_gene: TRBJ2-7; v_gene: TRBV2
CDR3aa: CASSFKNTGELFF; abundance: -; j_gene: TRBJ2-2; v_gene: TRBV7-3
CDR3aa: CASRGSDSSYEQYF; abundance: many; j_gene: TRBJ2-7; v_gene: TRBV5-1
CDR3aa: CASSTLSPLAGGPTSYEQYF; abundance: many; j_gene: TRBJ2-7; v_gene: TRBV11-2
CDR3aa: CATSTRDTYEQYF; abundance: many; j_gene: TRBJ2-7; v_gene: TRBV15
CDR3aa: CASSLEVGGGYTF; abundance: few; j_gene: TRBJ1-2; v_gene: TRBV7-9
CDR3aa: CASSLEGSSGNQPQHF; abundance: many; j_gene: TRBJ1-5; v_gene: TRBV7-2
CDR3aa: CSAPLPGDTQYF; abundance: -; j_gene: TRBJ2-3; v_gene: TRBV20-1
CDR3aa: CATSRDRATGELFF; abundance: -; j_gene: TRBJ2-2; v_gene: TRBV24-1
CDR3aa: CASSPDRLRNNKQFF; abundance: -; j_gene: TRBJ2-1; v_gene: TRBV7-2
CDR3aa: CATSDTGQGTPYTQYF; abundance: -; j_gene: TRBJ2-3; v_gene: TRBV24-1
CDR3aa: CATQTSGRSDTQYF; abundance: few; j_gene: TRBJ2-3; v_gene: TRBV24-1
CDR3aa: CAWSVGTHQSPLHF; abundance: few; j_gene: TRBJ1-6; v_gene: TRBV30
CDR3aa: CSATGQGGTEAFF; abundance: many; j_gene: TRBJ1-1; v_gene: TRBV20-1
CDR3aa: CARSSRPGQGAYGYTF; abundance: few; j_gene: TRBJ1-2; v_gene: TRBV7-2
CDR3aa: CASSIISGAYNEQFF; abundance: -; j_gene: TRBJ2-1; v_gene: TRBV28
CDR3aa: CASSTQQGPLKDSPLHF; abundance: -; j_gene: TRBJ1-6; v_gene: TRBV28
CDR3aa: CASSLDRNTEAFF; abundance: many; j_gene: TRBJ1-1; v_gene: TRBV5-1
CDR3aa: CASSDGTARSSPLHF; abundance: few; j_gene: TRBJ1-6; v_gene: TRBV7-9
CDR3aa: CAWSRAGGMSPLHF; abundance: -; j_gene: TRBJ1-6; v_gene: TRBV30
CDR3aa: CAWGVRRFSGTNVLTF; abundance: -; j_gene: TRBJ2-6; v_gene: TRBV30
CDR3aa: CASSSRASGGFNIQYF; abundance: many; j_gene: TRBJ2-4; v_gene: TRBV11-2
CDR3aa: CSVGDRSNGYTF; abundance: many; j_gene: TRBJ1-2; v_gene: TRBV29-1
CDR3aa: CASRGSDNQPQHF; abundance: -; j_gene: TRBJ1-5; v_gene: TRBV5-1
CDR3aa: CASSLRGGLNTGELFF; abundance: -; j_gene: TRBJ2-2; v_gene: TRBV9
CDR3aa: CASSPTASGGPAYNEQFF; abundance: few; j_gene: TRBJ2-1; v_gene: TRBV18
CDR3aa: CASSFRSGGPETQYF; abundance: many; j_gene: TRBJ2-5; v_gene: TRBV9
CDR3aa: CASSLGLAGGVDTQYF; abundance: many; j_gene: TRBJ2-3; v_gene: TRBV5-1
CDR3aa: CASSPGARGRLDTQYF; abundance: -; j_gene: TRBJ2-3; v_gene: TRBV7-9
CDR3aa: CASSAFWVGSYEQYF; abundance: -; j_gene: TRBJ2-7; v_gene: TRBV7-2
CDR3aa: CANSTGTATNNEQFF; abundance: -; j_gene: TRBJ2-1; v_gene: TRBV28
CDR3aa: CSAGTSGGKKTQYF; abundance: many; j_gene: TRBJ2-5; v_gene: TRBV20-1
CDR3aa: CASSSSAGSSTYEQYF; abundance: -; j_gene: -; v_gene: TRBV5-1
CDR3aa: CASSGGQLYGYTF; abundance: few; j_gene: TRBJ1-2; v_gene: TRBV13
CDR3aa: CASSLGTAETQYF; abundance: many; j_gene: TRBJ2-5; v_gene: TRBV28
CDR3aa: CASEQDDSSTDTQYF; abundance: many; j_gene: TRBJ2-3; v_gene: TRBV6-1
CDR3aa: CASSKWGGRGSHEQYF; abundance: -; j_gene: TRBJ2-7; v_gene: TRBV21-1
CDR3aa: CASSLTGEPGTQYF; abundance: many; j_gene: TRBJ2-5; v_gene: TRBV7-3
CDR3aa: CASREAGAVYGYTF; abundance: few; j_gene: TRBJ1-2; v_gene: TRBV2
CDR3aa: CASSEGYRANEQYF; abundance: -; j_gene: TRBJ2-7; v_gene: TRBV6-1
CDR3aa: CAISGPTNTEAFF; abundance: -; j_gene: TRBJ1-1; v_gene: TRBV10-3
CDR3aa: CSARSQRAYNEQFF; abundance: many; j_gene: TRBJ2-1; v_gene: TRBV20-1
CDR3aa: CAWRGQGVLPQHF; abundance: many; j_gene: TRBJ1-5; v_gene: TRBV30
CDR3aa: CSARATYNEQFF; abundance: many; j_gene: TRBJ2-1; v_gene: TRBV20-1
CDR3aa: CASSPSGGLKNIQYF; abundance: many; j_gene: TRBJ2-4; v_gene: TRBV28
CDR3aa: CASSPRTSAGEKLFF; abundance: few; j_gene: TRBJ1-4; v_gene: TRBV5-1
CDR3aa: CAWSRGAAQPQHF; abundance: -; j_gene: TRBJ1-5; v_gene: TRBV30
CDR3aa: CASSQGPLETQYF; abundance: many; j_gene: TRBJ2-5; v_gene: TRBV14
CDR3aa: CSDYRSRATNTEAFF; abundance: many; j_gene: TRBJ1-1; v_gene: TRBV29-1
CDR3aa: CASSRNRGNYEQYF; abundance: -; j_gene: TRBJ2-7; v_gene: TRBV18
CDR3aa: CSGGSEYYYEQYF; abundance: -; j_gene: TRBJ2-7; v_gene: TRBV20-1
CDR3aa: CAISESTSGGVRQTQYF; abundance: many; j_gene: TRBJ2-5; v_gene: TRBV10-3
CDR3aa: CSARDPGSGSSYEQYF; abundance: many; j_gene: TRBJ2-7; v_gene: TRBV20-1